A selection of T cell receptor beta chains follows, all from one sample in a study of cytomegalovirus exposure and HLA in healthy donors. Profiling relied on immunoSEQ multiplex PCR, and the TCRdb table lists in-frame clones only, not all of them. The table has 98,000 or so clones, 70% to 85% seen once; the top ten hold about 5.4%. The sample consisted of PBMCs. The receptors originated from a woman aged 18-30 years in good health and CMV-seropositive. CDR3s include the opening cysteine and the closing phenylalanine or tryptophan. D genes are given only for firm matches. Where a row states a size, it is once, few, many or the class of an expanded clone; other rows omit it.

CDR3nt | CDR3aa | d_gene | v_gene | abundance | j_gene
TGTGCCAGCAGCGTACCTAGCGGGAGCCGAGAGCAGTTCTTC | CASSVPSGSREQFF | TRBD2 | TRBV5-6 | NA | TRBJ2-1
TGTGCCAGCAGTGAATTAGTGTCGGCAACTAATGAAAAACTGTTTTTT | CASSELVSATNEKLFF | NA | TRBV6-1 | NA | TRBJ1-4
TGTGCCAGCAGCTTAACTAGGATGGACACCGGGGAGCTGTTTTTT | CASSLTRMDTGELFF | NA | TRBV11-2 | NA | TRBJ2-2
TGTGCCAGTAGTCCCGGACAGGGAGTGTGGTCTGGGGCCAACGTCCTGACTTTC | CASSPGQGVWSGANVLTF | TRBD1 | TRBV19 | NA | TRBJ2-6
TGTGCCAGTACCCCATGGGGAGAATTGGATCAGCCCCAGCATTTT | CASTPWGELDQPQHF | NA | TRBV19 | NA | TRBJ1-5
TGTGCCAGCAGTCAAGGGACAGGGGCCAAAGCTTTCTTT | CASSQGTGAKAFF | TRBD1 | TRBV27 | once | TRBJ1-1
TGTGCCAGCAGCTGGCCGGGACAGGAGTCCTACGAGCAGTACTTC | CASSWPGQESYEQYF | TRBD1 | TRBV5-6 | NA | TRBJ2-7
TGTGCCAGCAGTCCGACAGGGTCGTATCAGCCCCAGCATTTT | CASSPTGSYQPQHF | TRBD1 | TRBV6-5 | NA | TRBJ1-5
TGTGCCAGCAGCGCTTTGCGATACGAGCAGTACTTC | CASSALRYEQYF | NA | TRBV7-2 | NA | TRBJ2-7
TGTGCCACCAGCAACGGTGTAGAGACCCAGTACTTC | CATSNGVETQYF | NA | TRBV15 | NA | TRBJ2-5
TGTGCCAGCTCTGAGGACTTAGGTGGTGGGGAGACCCAGTACTTC | CASSEDLGGGETQYF | NA | TRBV9 | NA | TRBJ2-5
TGCGCCAGCACCTCGCCGGGCGGGGCCGGCACTGAAGCTTTCTTT | CASTSPGGAGTEAFF | NA | TRBV4-1 | NA | TRBJ1-1
TGTGCCAGCTCCCCAGACAGGGGTGAAACCGGGGAGCTGTTTTTT | CASSPDRGETGELFF | TRBD1 | TRBV18 | NA | TRBJ2-2
TGTGCCAGCGGATCGACAGCATTTGCTGGAAACACCATATATTTT | CASGSTAFAGNTIYF | NA | TRBV25-1 | NA | TRBJ1-3
TGTGCCAGCAGTCTTGGACAGAGCAATCAGCCCCAGCATTTT | CASSLGQSNQPQHF | NA | TRBV28 | NA | TRBJ1-5
TGTGCCAGCAGCCTACTAGCGACCAATGAGCAGTTCTTC | CASSLLATNEQFF | TRBD2 | TRBV27 | NA | TRBJ2-1
TGTGCCAGCAGTGAAAGACTAGCGGGGGGCACCGGGGAGCTGTTTTTT | CASSERLAGGTGELFF | TRBD2 | TRBV25-1 | NA | TRBJ2-2
TGTGCCAGCAGCGCCGGCGGGAATGAGCAGTTCTTC | CASSAGGNEQFF | NA | TRBV28 | NA | TRBJ2-1
TGCGCCAGCAGTAAAGGACTAGCGCCGAATGAGCAGTTCTTC | CASSKGLAPNEQFF | TRBD2 | TRBV10-2 | NA | TRBJ2-1
TGTGCCAGCTCCCCGGGGACAGGGGTTCTCTACGAGCAGTACTTC | CASSPGTGVLYEQYF | TRBD1 | TRBV5-6 | few | TRBJ2-7
TGTGCCAGCAGCCGACAGTCCTATGGCTACACCTTC | CASSRQSYGYTF | NA | TRBV7-9 | NA | TRBJ1-2